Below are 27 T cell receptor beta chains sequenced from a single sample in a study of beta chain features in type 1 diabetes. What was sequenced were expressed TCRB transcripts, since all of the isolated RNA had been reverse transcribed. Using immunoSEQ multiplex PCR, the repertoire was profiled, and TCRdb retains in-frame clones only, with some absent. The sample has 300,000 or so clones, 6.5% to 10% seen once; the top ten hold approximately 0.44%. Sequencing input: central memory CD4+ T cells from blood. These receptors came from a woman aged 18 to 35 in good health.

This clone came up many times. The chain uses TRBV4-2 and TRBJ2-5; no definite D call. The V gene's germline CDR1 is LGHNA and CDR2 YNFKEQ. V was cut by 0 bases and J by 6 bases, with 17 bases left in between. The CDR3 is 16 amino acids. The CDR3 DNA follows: TGTGCCAGCAGCCAAGATCTGAACAGCCCGGTGAAGACCCAGTACTTC. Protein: CASSQDLNSPVKTQYF.

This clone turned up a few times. The CDR3 protein is CASSQDRWDYGYTF. CDR3 in DNA: TGCGCCAGCAGTCAGGACAGGTGGGACTATGGCTACACCTTC. This sequence joins TRBV23-1 and TRBJ1-2, with TRBD1 matching 7 bases. TRBV23-1 belongs to the ORF category, with a function that is uncertain. This CDR3 has 14 residues. V lost 3 bases to trimming and J lost 3 bases; unmatched junction nucleotides: 4.

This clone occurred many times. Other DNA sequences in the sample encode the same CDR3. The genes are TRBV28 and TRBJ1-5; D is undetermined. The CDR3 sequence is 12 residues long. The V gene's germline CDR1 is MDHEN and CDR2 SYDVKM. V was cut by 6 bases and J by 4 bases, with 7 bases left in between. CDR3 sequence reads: CASRVVNQPQHF. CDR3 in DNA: TGTGCCAGCAGGGTGGTTAATCAGCCCCAGCATTTT.

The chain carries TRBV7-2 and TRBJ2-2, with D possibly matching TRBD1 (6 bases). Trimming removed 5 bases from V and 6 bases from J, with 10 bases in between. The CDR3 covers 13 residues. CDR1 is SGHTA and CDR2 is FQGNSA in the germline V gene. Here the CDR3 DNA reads TGTGCCAGCAGCCACGACAGGTCCGGGGAGCTGTTTTTT. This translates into CASSHDRSGELFF.

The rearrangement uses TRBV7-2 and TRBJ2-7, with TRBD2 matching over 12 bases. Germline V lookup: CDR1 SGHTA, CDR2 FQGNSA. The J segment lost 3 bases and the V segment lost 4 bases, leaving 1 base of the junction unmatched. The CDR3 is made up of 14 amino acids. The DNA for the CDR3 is TGTGCCAGCAGCTCACTAGCGGGAGGCTACGAGCAGTACTTC. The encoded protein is CASSSLAGGYEQYF. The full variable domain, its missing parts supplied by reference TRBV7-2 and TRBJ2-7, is GAGVSQSPSNKVTEKGKDVELRCDPISGHTALYWYRQSLGQGLEFLIYFQGNSAPDKSGLPSDRFSAERTGGSVSTLTIQRTQQEDSAVYLCASSSLAGGYEQYFGPGTRLTVT.

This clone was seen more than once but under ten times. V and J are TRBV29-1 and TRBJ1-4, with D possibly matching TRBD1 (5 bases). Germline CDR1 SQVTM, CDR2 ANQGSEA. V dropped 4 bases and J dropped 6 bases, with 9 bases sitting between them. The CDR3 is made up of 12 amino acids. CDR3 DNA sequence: TGCAGCGTTGCCCAGGGCGATGAAAAACTGTTTTTT. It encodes CSVAQGDEKLFF. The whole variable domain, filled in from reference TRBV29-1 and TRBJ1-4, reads SAVISQKPSRDICQRGTSLTIQCQVDSQVTMMFWYRQQPGQSLTLIATANQGSEATYESGFVIDKFPISRPNLTFSTLTVSNMSPEDSSIYLCSVAQGDEKLFFGSGTQLSVL.

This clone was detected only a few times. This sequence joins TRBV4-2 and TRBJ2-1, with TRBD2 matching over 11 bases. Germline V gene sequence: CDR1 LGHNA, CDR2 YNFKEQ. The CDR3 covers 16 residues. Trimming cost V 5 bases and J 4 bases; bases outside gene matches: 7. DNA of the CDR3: TGTGCCAGCAGCTTGGGGACTAGCGGTACTTACAATGAGCAGTTCTTC. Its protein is CASSLGTSGTYNEQFF.

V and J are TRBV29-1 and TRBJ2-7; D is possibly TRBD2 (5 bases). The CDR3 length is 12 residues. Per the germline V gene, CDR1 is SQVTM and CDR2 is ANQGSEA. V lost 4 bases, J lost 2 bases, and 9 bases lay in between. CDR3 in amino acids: CSVGFGTYEQYF. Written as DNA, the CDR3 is TGCAGCGTTGGTTTCGGGACCTACGAGCAGTACTTC.

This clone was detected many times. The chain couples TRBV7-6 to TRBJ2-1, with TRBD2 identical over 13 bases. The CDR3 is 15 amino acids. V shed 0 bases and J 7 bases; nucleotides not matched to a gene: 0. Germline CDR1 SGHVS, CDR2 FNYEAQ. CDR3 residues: CASSLATSGRNEQFF. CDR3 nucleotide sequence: TGTGCCAGCAGCTTAGCGACTAGCGGGAGGAATGAGCAGTTCTTC.

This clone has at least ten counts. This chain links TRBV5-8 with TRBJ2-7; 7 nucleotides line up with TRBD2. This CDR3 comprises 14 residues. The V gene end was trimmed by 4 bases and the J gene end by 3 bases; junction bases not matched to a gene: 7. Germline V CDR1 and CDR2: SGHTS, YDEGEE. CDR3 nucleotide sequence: TGTGCCAGCAGCCACGGGACTAACTTCTACGAGCAGTACTTC. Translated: CASSHGTNFYEQYF.

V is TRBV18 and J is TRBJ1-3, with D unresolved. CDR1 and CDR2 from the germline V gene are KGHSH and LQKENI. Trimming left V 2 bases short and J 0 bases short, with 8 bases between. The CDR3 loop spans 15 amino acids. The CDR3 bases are TGTGCCAGCTCACCAGTCATCGACTCTGGAAACACCATATATTTT. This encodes CASSPVIDSGNTIYF. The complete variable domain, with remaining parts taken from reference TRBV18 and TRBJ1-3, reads NAGVMQNPRHLVRRRGQEARLRCSPMKGHSHVYWYRQLPEEGLKFMVYLQKENIIDESGMPKERFSAEFPKEGPSILRIQQVVRGDSAAYFCASSPVIDSGNTIYFGEGSWLTVV.

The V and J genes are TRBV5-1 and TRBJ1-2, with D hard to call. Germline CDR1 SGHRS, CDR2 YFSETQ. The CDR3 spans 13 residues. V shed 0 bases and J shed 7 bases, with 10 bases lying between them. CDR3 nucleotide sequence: TGCGCCAGCAGCTTGGACCCATCTTTTGGCTACACCTTC. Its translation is CASSLDPSFGYTF.

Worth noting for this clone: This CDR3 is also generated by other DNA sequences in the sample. Here the CDR3 DNA reads TGTGCCAGCAGTTACTCTGGGGGGAACACTGAAGCTTTCTTT. Its protein is CASSYSGGNTEAFF. This sequence joins TRBV6-5 and TRBJ1-1; the D gene is possibly TRBD1 (5 bases). V was cut by 0 bases and J by 1 base, with 6 bases left in between. In germline, CDR1 is MNHEY, CDR2 SVGAGI. There are 14 residues in the CDR3.

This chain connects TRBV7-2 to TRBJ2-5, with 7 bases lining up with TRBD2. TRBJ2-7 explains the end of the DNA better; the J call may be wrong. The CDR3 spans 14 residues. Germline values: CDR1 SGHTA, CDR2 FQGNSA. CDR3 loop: CASSSWTSSGEQYF. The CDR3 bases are TGTGCCAGCAGCTCATGGACTAGTTCTGGCGAGCAGTACTTC.

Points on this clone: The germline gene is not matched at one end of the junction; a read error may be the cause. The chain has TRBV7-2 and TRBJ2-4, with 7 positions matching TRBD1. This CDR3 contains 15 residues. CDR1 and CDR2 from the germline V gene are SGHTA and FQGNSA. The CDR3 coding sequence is TGTGCCAGCAGCTTAGTTGGGACAGCCGAAAACATTCAGTACTTC. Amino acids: CASSLVGTAENIQYF.

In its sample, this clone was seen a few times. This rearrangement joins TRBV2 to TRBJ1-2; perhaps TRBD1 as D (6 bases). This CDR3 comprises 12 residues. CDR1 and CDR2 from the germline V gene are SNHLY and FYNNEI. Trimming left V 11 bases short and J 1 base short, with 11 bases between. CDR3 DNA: TGTGCCGGCCGACAGGATAACTATGGCTACACCTTC. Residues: CAGRQDNYGYTF.

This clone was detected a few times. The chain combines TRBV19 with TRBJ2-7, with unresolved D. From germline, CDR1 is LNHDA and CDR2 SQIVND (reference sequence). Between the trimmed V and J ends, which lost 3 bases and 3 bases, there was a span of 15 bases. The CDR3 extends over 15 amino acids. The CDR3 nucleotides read TGTGCCAGTAGTATGGCCCGGAAAACTCACTACGAGCAGTACTTC. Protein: CASSMARKTHYEQYF. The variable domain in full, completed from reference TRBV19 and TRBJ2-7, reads DGGITQSPKYLFRKEGQNVTLSCEQNLNHDAMYWYRQDPGQGLRLIYYSQIVNDFQKGDIAEGYSVSREKKESFPLTVTSAQKNPTAFYLCASSMARKTHYEQYFGPGTRLTVT.

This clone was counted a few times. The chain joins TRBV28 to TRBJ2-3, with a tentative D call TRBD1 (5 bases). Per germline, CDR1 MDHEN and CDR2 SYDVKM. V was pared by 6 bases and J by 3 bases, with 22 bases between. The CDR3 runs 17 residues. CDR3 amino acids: CASRPRSQGAGTDTQYF. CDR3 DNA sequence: TGTGCCAGCAGACCCCGAAGTCAGGGCGCAGGTACAGATACGCAGTATTTT.

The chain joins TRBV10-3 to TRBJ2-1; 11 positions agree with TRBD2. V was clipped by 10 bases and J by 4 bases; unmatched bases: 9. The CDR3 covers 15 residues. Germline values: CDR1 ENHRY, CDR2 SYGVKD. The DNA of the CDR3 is TGTGCCAGCAGGATCCTAGCGGGGGGTTACAATGAGCAGTTCTTC. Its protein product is CASRILAGGYNEQFF.

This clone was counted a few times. The CDR3, as DNA: TGTGCCAGCAGCCCTTCGTCCCGTCTAGAGACCCAGTACTTC. It is translated as CASSPSSRLETQYF. V usage is TRBV5-5 and J usage is TRBJ2-5; D is uncertain. The CDR3 contains 14 residues. Germline lookup yields CDR1 SGHKS and CDR2 YYEKEE (reference sequence). V lost 4 bases to trimming and J lost 4 bases, with 14 bases between them.

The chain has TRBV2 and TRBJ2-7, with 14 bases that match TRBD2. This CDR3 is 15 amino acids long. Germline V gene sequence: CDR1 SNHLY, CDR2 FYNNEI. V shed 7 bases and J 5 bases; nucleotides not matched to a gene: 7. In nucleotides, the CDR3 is TGTGCCAGCAAGACCGGGACTAGCGGGAGTAACGAGCAGTACTTC. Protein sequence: CASKTGTSGSNEQYF.

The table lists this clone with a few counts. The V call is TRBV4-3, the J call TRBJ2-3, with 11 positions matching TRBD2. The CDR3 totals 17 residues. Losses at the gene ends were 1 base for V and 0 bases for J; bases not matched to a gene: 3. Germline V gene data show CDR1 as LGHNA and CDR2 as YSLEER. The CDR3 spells CASSQGLAGTSTDTQYF. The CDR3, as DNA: TGCGCCAGCAGCCAAGGACTAGCGGGAACTAGCACAGATACGCAGTATTTT.

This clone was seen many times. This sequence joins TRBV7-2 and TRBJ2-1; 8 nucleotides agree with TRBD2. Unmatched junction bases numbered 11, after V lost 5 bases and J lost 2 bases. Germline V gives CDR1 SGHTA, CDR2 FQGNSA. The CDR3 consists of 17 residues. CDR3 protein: CASSLRGTGGPYNEQFF. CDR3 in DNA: TGTGCCAGCAGCCTCCGTGGTACGGGAGGGCCCTACAATGAGCAGTTCTTC.

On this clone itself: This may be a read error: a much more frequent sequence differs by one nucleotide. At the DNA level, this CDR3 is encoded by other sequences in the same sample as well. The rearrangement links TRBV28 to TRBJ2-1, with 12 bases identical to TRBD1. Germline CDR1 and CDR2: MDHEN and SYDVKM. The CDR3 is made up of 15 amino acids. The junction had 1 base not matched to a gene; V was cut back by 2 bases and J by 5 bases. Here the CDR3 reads CASSLGDRGHNEQFF. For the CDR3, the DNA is TGTGCCAGCAGTTTAGGGGACAGGGGGCACAATGAGCAGTTCTTC.

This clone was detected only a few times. The CDR3 DNA is TGTGCCAGCAGCCTTATATATAATTCACCCCTCCACTTT. It codes for CASSLIYNSPLHF. V gene TRBV6-6 combines with J gene TRBJ1-6; D is unclear. Trimming took 6 bases from V and 4 from J, leaving 7 bases between them. This CDR3 spans 13 amino acids. CDR1 and CDR2 from the germline V gene are MNHNY and SVGAGI (reference sequence).

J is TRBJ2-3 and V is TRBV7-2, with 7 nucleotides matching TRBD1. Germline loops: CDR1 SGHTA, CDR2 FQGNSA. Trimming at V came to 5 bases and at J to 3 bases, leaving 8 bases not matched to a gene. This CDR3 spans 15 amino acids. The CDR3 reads CASSAPYRGTDTQYF. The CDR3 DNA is TGTGCCAGCAGCGCCCCTTACAGGGGAACAGATACGCAGTATTTT.

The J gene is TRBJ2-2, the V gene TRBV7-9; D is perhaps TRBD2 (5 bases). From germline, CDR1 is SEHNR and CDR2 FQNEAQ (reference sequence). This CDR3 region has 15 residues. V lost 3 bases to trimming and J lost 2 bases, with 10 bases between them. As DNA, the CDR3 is TGTGCCAGCAGCTTCGGAGGTCGCAACACCGGGGAGCTGTTTTTT. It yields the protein CASSFGGRNTGELFF.